The following is a T cell receptor (beta chain) sequence with its context. Its target is not known. The Oncomine TCR Beta short-read assay was what sequenced the DNA obtained from cultured CD4+ T cells. MiXCR, applied by TCRdb to the PCR reads, yields one record per CDR3 protein. The data contain about 18,000 distinct CDR3 sequences, around four fifths of them seen just once; the ten biggest clones take up over 15%. The CDR3 spans 14 residues. CDR1 and CDR2 (germline): LNHNV, YYDKDF (reference sequence). Trimming stripped 3 bases from V and 6 bases from J, with 13 bases between. This record comes from a study of vaccination and CD4 T cells after COVID-19. The wider study: Sampling after COVID took place at a median of around 91 days (range 35 to 161) following diagnosis. Overlapping spike peptides served as the stimulus for the cells. These peptides came from SARS-CoV-2 and from the common cold coronaviruses HCoV-NL63, HCoV-OC43 and HCoV-229E.

Specified treatment: roughly ten-day PBMC culture with coronavirus spike peptide pools or control peptides (ViraFEST assay). Using peptide pools, antigen-specific T cells were expanded in ViraFEST before TCRs were sequenced. This TCR derives from a human donor who received a COVID-19 vaccine. The chain joins TRBV15 to TRBJ2-3; D might be TRBD2 (8 bases). The material was CD4+ T cells from blood, cultured in vitro, obtained after SARS-CoV-2 vaccination. The CDR3 DNA follows: TGTGCCACCAGCAGTGCGGGGGGACAGGATACGCAGTATTTT. As protein: CATSSAGGQDTQYF. Drawing the rest from reference TRBV15 and TRBJ2-3, the complete variable domain is DAMVIQNPRYQVTQFGKPVTLSCSQTLNHNVMYWYQQKSSQAPKLLFHYYDKDFNNEADTPDNFQSRRPNTSFCFLDIRSPGLGDTAMYLCATSSAGGQDTQYFGPGTRLTVL.